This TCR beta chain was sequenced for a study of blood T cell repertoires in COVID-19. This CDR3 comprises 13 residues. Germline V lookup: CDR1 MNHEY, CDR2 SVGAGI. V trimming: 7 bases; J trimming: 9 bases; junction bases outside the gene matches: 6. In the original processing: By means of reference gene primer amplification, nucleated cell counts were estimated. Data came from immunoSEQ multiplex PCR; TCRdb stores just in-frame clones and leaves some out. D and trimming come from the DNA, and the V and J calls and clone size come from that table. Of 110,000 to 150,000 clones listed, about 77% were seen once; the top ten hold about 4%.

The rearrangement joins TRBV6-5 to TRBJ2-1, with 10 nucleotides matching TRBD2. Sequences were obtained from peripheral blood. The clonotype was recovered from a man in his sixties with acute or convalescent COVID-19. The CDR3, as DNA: TGTGCCAGCACAGCGGGAGGGCCGGGTGAGCAGTTCTTC. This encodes CASTAGGPGEQFF.